The clone carrying this T cell receptor beta chain came up once. Clones were read by immunoSEQ multiplex PCR, and TCRdb kept only the in-frame ones, dropping some. The data contain around 95,000 clones, about 84% of them singletons. The trim removed 5 bases at V and 9 bases at J, leaving 9 bases unmatched. CDR1 is SGHVS, CDR2 FQNEAQ, per germline. The length of the CDR3 is 15 residues. These data are taken from a study of blood T cell repertoires in COVID-19. Sequencing was carried out using peripheral blood. The chain couples TRBV7-8 to TRBJ2-1, with 11 bases lining up with TRBD2. This TCR derives from a woman older than 75 with acute or convalescent COVID-19. The CDR3 loop is CASSQRGLAAAEQFF. DNA for the CDR3: TGTGCCAGCAGCCAGCGGGGACTAGCGGCAGCTGAGCAGTTCTTC.